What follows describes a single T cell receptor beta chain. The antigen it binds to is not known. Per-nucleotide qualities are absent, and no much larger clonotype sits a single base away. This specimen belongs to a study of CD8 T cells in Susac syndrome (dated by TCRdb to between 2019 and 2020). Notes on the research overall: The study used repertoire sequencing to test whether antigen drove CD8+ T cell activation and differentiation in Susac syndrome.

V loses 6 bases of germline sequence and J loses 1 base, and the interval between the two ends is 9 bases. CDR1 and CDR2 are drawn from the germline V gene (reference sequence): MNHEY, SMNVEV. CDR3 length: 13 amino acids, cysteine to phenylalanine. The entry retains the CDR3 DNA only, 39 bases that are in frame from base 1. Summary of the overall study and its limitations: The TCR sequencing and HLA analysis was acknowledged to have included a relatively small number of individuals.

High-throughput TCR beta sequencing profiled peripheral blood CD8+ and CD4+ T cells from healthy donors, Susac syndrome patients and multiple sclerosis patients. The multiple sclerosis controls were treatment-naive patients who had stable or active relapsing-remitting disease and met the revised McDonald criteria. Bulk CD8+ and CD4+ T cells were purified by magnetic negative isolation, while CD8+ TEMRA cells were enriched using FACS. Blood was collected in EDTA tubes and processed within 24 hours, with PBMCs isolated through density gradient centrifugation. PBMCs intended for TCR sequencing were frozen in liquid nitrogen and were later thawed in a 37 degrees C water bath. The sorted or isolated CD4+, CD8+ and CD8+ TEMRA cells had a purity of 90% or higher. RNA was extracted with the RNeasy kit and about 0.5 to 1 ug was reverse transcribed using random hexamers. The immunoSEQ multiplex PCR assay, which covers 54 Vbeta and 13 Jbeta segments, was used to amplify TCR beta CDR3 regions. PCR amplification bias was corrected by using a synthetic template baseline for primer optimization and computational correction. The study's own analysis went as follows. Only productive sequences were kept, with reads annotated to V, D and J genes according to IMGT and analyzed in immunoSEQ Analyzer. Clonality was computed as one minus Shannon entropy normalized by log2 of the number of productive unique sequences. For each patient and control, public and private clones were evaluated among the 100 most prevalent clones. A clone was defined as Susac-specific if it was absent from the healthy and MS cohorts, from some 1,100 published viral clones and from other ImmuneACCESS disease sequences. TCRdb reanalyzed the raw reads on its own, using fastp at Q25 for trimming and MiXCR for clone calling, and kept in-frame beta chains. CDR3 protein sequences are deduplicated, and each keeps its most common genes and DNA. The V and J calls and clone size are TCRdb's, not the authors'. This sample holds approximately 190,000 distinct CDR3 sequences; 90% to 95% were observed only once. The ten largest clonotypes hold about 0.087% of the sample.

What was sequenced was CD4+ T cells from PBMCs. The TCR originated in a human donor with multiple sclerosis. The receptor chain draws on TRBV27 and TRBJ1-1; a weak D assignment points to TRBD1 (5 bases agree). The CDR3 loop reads CASSRERNTEAFF. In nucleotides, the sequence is TGTGCCAGCAGCAGGGAAAGGAACACTGAAGCTTTCTTT.